The 16 T cell receptor beta chains below come from one sample, sequenced in a study of T-cell memory formation after mild COVID-19. A single record per CDR3 protein comes from TCRdb applying MiXCR to the 5' RACE reads. The repertoire consists of some 150,000 distinct CDR3 sequences, with more than 13% occurring once and the leading ten covering 28%. Sequences were obtained from PBMCs or a T cell subset sorted from them (not recorded which). All receptors derive from an adult woman who had mild COVID-19 (a few samples of this study predate the infection). Cell type and time point are not known.

The chain combines TRBV12-2 with TRBJ2-1; the DNA was not used to check the table's D call, TRBD2. TRBV12-2 is assigned pseudogene status. The CDR3 extends over 14 amino acids. The CDR3 nucleotides read TGTGCAAGTCGCACCCTCGCGGCTTTGGATGAGCAGTTCTTC. Translating it yields CASRTLAALDEQFF.

V and J are TRBV9 and TRBJ2-3; D is unclear. The germline V and J ends were trimmed by 4 bases and 2 bases, with 11 bases remaining between them. Germline V gene lookup returns CDR1 SGDLS and CDR2 YYNGEE. The CDR3 covers 14 residues. CDR3 bases: TGTGCCAGCAGCTCGCACCTATCCACAGATACGCAGTATTTT. Translating gives CASSSHLSTDTQYF. Supplemented by reference TRBV9 and TRBJ2-3, the full variable domain reads DSGVTQTPKHLITATGQRVTLRCSPRSGDLSVYWYQQSLDQGLQFLIQYYNGEERAKGNILERFSAQQFPDLHSELNLSSLELGDSALYFCASSSHLSTDTQYFGPGTRLTVL.

This clonotype was found a few times. The CDR3 sequence is CASSVGQGISYEQYF. The CDR3 DNA sequence: TGTGCCAGCAGCGTCGGACAGGGGATTTCCTACGAGCAGTACTTC. The chain combines TRBV9 with TRBJ2-7; 9 bases line up with TRBD1. The J segment lost 1 base and the V segment lost 2 bases, leaving 4 bases of the junction unmatched. The germline V gene encodes CDR1 SGDLS and CDR2 YYNGEE. This CDR3 comprises 15 residues. The full variable domain, in which reference TRBV9 and TRBJ2-7 provide the parts outside the CDR3, is DSGVTQTPKHLITATGQRVTLRCSPRSGDLSVYWYQQSLDQGLQFLIQYYNGEERAKGNILERFSAQQFPDLHSELNLSSLELGDSALYFCASSVGQGISYEQYFGPGTRLTVT.

A few counts support this clonotype. The chain links TRBV4-1 to TRBJ1-1, with 7 bases matching TRBD1. Looked up from germline, CDR1 is MGHRA and CDR2 is YSYEKL. J lost 7 bases, V lost 4 bases, and 6 bases had no gene match. This CDR3 spans 13 amino acids. The CDR3 loop is CASSPDRVGEAFF. Written as DNA, the CDR3 is TGCGCCAGCAGCCCCGACAGGGTAGGTGAAGCTTTCTTT.

V gene TRBV11-2 combines with J gene TRBJ2-7; a possible D gene is TRBD1 (5 bases). Germline assignment: CDR1 SGHAT and CDR2 FQNNGV. The V end was cut by 5 bases, the J end by 6 bases, with 17 bases between. This CDR3 is built from 14 residues. CDR3 in DNA: TGTGCCAGCAGCCTATCAGGGTTACTGGGCGAGCAGTACTTC. Amino acids: CASSLSGLLGEQYF.

This clonotype was recorded at least ten times. The rearrangement uses TRBV4-1 and TRBJ2-1; D perhaps matches TRBD2 (6 bases). The ends were cut back, 3 bases at V and 9 bases at J, with 15 bases in the middle. The CDR3 is 14 amino acids. Germline V gene data show CDR1 as MGHRA and CDR2 as YSYEKL. Here the CDR3 DNA reads TGCGCCAGCAGCCACCGACTAGTTGGAGGTGAGCAGTTCTTC. Protein product: CASSHRLVGGEQFF.

The gene calls are TRBV27 and TRBJ2-7; 11 bases are shared with TRBD1. Germline V CDR1 and CDR2: MNHEY, SMNVEV (reference sequence). V was clipped by 2 bases and J by 6 bases; unmatched bases: 3. CDR3 length: 14 residues. The CDR3 DNA reads TGTGCCAGCAGTTTACAGGGACAGGGGGGCGAGCAGTACTTC. Translating it yields CASSLQGQGGEQYF.

This clonotype was seen more than once but under ten times. CDR3 DNA: TGTGCCAGCAGCTTAATTGGAAAGAGCGAGCAGTACTTC. This codes for CASSLIGKSEQYF. The chain employs TRBV7-3 and TRBJ2-7; D ambiguous. V lost 1 base and J lost 6, with 10 bases in between. The CDR3 spans 13 residues. Looked up from germline, CDR1 is SGHTA and CDR2 is FQGTGA.

This clonotype was seen a handful of times. V usage is TRBV29-1 and J usage is TRBJ1-3; 7 bases match TRBD1. Germline V lookup: CDR1 SQVTM, CDR2 ANQGSEA. Losses at the gene ends were 1 base for V and 0 bases for J; bases not matched to a gene: 15. CDR3 length: 19 residues. The CDR3 is CSVEGWGPRQGNSGNTIYF. In DNA, the CDR3 is TGCAGCGTTGAAGGTTGGGGACCTAGACAGGGAAACTCTGGAAACACCATATATTTT.

V usage is TRBV24-1 and J usage is TRBJ2-1; a possible D gene is TRBD1 (6 bases). V was shortened by 0 bases and J by 4 bases, with 12 bases between the two germline ends. The CDR3 is 16 residues long. Germline loops: CDR1 KGHDR, CDR2 SFDVKD. The chain's CDR3 is CATSDLRTAAYNEQFF. CDR3 bases: TGTGCCACCAGTGATTTGAGGACAGCCGCTTACAATGAGCAGTTCTTC.

This clonotype was detected only once. The chain employs TRBV20-1 and TRBJ2-7; no clear D. With 0 bases removed from V and 3 bases from J, the gap between germline ends came to 18 bases. Looked up from germline, CDR1 is DFQATT and CDR2 is SNEGSKA (reference sequence). This CDR3 has 16 amino acids. Here the CDR3 reads CSAREGSINPLYEQYF. The CDR3 DNA sequence: TGCAGTGCTAGAGAGGGGTCGATTAACCCCCTCTACGAGCAGTACTTC.

This clonotype was counted at least ten times. The chain employs TRBV9 and TRBJ2-7, with TRBD2 matching 7 bases. V trimming: 0 bases; J trimming: 2 bases; junction bases outside the gene matches: 5. CDR1 is SGDLS and CDR2 is YYNGEE in the germline V gene. This CDR3 region has 15 residues. The CDR3 DNA reads TGTGCCAGCAGCGTAGGCGGTGGGGGGGCCTACGAGCAGTACTTC. This translates into CASSVGGGGAYEQYF.

This clonotype was recorded a few times. The V gene is TRBV12-3 or TRBV12-4, the J gene TRBJ2-7, with 7 bases identical to TRBD1. The CDR3 covers 13 residues. V gave up 6 bases and J gave up 1 base; unmatched junction bases: 3. For the CDR3, the DNA is TGTGCCAGCAGCGAGGGACAGTCCTACGAGCAGTACTTC. Protein product: CASSEGQSYEQYF.

This sequence joins TRBV7-9 and TRBJ2-5; 7 bases map to TRBD1. The V gene end was trimmed by 5 bases and the J gene end by 1 base; junction bases not matched to a gene: 10. The CDR3 totals 16 residues. The germline CDR1 and CDR2 sequences are SEHNR and FQNEAQ (reference sequence). DNA of the CDR3: TGTGCCAGCAGCCCTCCGGGACAGAACATCCAAGAGACCCAGTACTTC. Its translation: CASSPPGQNIQETQYF.

The chain has TRBV3-1 and TRBJ2-6; D is undetermined. CDR3 size: 16 residues. Trimming removed 0 bases from V and 4 bases from J, with 10 bases in between. In germline, CDR1 is LGHDT, CDR2 YNNKEL (reference sequence). CDR3 DNA: TGTGCCAGCAGCCAAGATTTGGAGTCCGGGGCCAACGTCCTGACTTTC. It translates to CASSQDLESGANVLTF.

The chain combines TRBV7-6 with TRBJ2-7; 12 positions match TRBD1. The CDR3 has 15 amino acids. Per the germline V gene, CDR1 is SGHVS and CDR2 is FNYEAQ. V dropped 6 bases and J dropped 9; count of bases not matched to a gene: 12. CDR3 nucleotide sequence: TGTGCCAGCAGGCCGAGCCGGGACAGGGGGCATGTGCAGTACTTC. It is translated as CASRPSRDRGHVQYF.